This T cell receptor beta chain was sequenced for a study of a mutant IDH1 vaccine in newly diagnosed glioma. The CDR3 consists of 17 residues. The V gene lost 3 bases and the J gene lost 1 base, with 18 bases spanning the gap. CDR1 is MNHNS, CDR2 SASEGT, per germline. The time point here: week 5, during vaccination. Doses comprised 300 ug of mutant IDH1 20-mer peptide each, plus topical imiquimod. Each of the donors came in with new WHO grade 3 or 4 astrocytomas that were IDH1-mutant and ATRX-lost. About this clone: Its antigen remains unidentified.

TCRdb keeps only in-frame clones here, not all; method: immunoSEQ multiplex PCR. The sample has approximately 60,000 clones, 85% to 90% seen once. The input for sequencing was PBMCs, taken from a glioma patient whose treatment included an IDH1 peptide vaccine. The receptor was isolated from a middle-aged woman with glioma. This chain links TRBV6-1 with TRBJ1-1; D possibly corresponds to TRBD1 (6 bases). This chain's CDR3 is CASSDGGGRTSNTEAFF. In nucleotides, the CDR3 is TGTGCCAGCAGTGACGGTGGGGGGCGCACGTCGAACACTGAAGCTTTCTTT.